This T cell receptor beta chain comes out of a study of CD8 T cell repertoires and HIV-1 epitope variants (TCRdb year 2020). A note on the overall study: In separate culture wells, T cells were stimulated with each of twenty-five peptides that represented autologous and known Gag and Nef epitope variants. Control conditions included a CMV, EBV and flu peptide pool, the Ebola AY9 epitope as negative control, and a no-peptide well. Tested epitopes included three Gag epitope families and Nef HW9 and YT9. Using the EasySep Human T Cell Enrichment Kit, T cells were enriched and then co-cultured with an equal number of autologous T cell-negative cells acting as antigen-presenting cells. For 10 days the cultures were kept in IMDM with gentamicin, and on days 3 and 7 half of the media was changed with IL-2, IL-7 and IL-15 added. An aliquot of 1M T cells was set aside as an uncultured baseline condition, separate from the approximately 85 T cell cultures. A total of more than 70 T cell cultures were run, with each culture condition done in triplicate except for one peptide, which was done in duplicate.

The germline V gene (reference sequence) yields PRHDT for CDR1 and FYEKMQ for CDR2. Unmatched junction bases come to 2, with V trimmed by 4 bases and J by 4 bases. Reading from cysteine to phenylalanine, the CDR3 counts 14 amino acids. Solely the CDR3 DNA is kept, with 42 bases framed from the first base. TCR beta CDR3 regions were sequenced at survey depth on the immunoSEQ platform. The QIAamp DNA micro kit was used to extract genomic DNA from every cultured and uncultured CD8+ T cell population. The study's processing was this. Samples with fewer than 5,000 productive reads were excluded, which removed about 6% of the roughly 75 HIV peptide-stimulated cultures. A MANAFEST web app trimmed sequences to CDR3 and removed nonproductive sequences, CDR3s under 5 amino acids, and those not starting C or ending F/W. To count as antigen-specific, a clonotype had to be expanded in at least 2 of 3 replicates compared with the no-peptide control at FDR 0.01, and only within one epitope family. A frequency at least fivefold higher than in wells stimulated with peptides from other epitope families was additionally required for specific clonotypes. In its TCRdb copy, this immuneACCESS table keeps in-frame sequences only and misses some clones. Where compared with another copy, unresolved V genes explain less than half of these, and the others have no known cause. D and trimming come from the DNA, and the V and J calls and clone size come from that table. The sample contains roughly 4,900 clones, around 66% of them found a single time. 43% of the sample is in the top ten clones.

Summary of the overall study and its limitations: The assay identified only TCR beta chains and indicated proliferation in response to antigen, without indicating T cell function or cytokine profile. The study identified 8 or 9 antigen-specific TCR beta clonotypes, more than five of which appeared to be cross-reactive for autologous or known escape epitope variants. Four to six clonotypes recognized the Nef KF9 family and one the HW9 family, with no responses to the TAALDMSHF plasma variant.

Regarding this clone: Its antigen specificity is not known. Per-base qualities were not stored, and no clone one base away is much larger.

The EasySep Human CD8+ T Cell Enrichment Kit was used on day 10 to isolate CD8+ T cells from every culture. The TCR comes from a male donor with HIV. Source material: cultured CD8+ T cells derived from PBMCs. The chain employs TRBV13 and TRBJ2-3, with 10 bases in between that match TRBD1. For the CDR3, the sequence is CASSSGTGADTQYF. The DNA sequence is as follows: TGTGCCAGCAGCTCCGGGACAGGGGCAGATACGCAGTATTTT. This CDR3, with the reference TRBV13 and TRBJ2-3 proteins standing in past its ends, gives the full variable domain AAGVIQSPRHLIKEKRETATLKCYPIPRHDTVYWYQQGPGQDPQFLISFYEKMQSDKGSIPDRFSAQQFSDYHSELNMSSLELGDSALYFCASSSGTGADTQYFGPGTRLTVL.